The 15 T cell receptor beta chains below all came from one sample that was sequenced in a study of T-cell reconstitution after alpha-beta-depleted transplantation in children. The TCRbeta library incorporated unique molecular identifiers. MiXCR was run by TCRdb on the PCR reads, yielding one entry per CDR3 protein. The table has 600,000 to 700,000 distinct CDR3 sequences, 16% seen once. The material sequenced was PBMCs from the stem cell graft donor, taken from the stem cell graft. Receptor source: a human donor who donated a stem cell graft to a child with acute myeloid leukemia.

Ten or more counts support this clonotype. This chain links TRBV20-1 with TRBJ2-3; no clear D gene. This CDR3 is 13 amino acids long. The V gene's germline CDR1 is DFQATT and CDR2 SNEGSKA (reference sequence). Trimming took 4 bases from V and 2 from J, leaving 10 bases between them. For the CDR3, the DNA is TGCAGTGCTATCACCCTCTTCACAGATACGCAGTATTTT. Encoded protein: CSAITLFTDTQYF.

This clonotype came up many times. Written as DNA, the CDR3 is TGCAGCGTTGATATCTACAATGAGCAGTTCTTC. Encoded protein: CSVDIYNEQFF. The J gene is TRBJ2-1, the V gene TRBV29-1; D not certain. The CDR3 is 11 residues long. The V end was cut by 3 bases, the J end by 3 bases, with 3 bases between. Germline CDR1 SQVTM, CDR2 ANQGSEA.

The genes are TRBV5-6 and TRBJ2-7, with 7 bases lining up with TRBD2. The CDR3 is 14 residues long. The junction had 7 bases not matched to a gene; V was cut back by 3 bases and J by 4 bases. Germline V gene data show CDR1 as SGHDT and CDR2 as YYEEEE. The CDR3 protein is CASSYRRGWYEQYF. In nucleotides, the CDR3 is TGTGCCAGCAGCTACCGGCGGGGGTGGTACGAGCAGTACTTC.

CDR3: CSANRHTDTQYF. CDR3 DNA sequence: TGCAGTGCAAATAGGCACACAGATACGCAGTATTTT. The rearrangement uses TRBV20-1 and TRBJ2-3; D is undetermined. Germline assignment: CDR1 DFQATT and CDR2 SNEGSKA (reference sequence). This CDR3 has 12 residues. The V end was cut by 6 bases, the J end by 2 bases, with 9 bases between.

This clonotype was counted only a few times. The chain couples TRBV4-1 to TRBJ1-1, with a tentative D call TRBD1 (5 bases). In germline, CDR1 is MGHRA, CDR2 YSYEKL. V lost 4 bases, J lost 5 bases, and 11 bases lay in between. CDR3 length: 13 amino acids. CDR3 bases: TGCGCCAGCAGCCCGACGGACATTACTGAAGCTTTCTTT. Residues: CASSPTDITEAFF.

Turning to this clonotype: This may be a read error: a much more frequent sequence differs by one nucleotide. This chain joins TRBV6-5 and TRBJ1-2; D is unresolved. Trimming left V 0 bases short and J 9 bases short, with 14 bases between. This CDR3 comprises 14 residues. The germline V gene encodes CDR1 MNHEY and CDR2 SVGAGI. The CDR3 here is CASSYSRGINRYTF. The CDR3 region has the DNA TGTGCCAGCAGTTACTCGAGAGGGATTAATCGCTACACCTTC.

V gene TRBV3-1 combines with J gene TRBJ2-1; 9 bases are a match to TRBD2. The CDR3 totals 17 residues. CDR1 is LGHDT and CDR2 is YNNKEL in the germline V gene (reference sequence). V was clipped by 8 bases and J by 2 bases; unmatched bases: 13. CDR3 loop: CASSRERGAIPYNEQFF. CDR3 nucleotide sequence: TGTGCCAGCTCCCGGGAGCGGGGGGCGATTCCCTACAATGAGCAGTTCTTC.

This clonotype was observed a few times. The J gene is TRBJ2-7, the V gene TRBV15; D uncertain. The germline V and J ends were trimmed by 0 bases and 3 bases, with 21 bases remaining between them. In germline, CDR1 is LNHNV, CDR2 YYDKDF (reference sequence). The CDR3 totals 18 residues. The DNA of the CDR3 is TGTGCCACCAGCAGAGATCTTTTAAAGGCCAACTCAAACTACGAGCAGTACTTC. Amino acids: CATSRDLLKANSNYEQYF.

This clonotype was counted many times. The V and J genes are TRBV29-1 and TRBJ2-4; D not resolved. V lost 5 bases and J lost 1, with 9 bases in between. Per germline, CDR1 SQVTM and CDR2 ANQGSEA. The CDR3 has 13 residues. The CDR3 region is CSVRGRAKNIQYF. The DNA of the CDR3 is TGCAGCGTTCGCGGCAGGGCCAAAAACATTCAGTACTTC.

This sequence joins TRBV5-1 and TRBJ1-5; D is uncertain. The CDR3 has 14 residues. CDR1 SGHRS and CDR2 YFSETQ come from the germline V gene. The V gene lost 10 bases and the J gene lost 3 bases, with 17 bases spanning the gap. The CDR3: CAPFRKGNNQPQHF. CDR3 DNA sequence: TGCGCCCCCTTCAGGAAAGGAAACAATCAGCCCCAGCATTTT.

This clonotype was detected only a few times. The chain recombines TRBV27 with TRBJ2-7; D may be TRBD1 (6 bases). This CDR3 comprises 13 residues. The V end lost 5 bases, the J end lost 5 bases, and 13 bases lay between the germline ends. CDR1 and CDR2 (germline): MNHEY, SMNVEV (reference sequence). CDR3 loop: CASSQPGTNEQYV. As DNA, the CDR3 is TGTGCCAGCAGTCAACCCGGGACAAACGAGCAGTACGTC.

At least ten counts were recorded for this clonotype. As DNA, the CDR3 is TGCAGTGCTAGACCAAAGAGGGAGCTAACAACAGATACGCAGTATTTT. This gives the protein CSARPKRELTTDTQYF. The J gene is TRBJ2-3, the V gene TRBV20-1; D perhaps matches TRBD2 (5 bases). From germline, CDR1 is DFQATT and CDR2 SNEGSKA (reference sequence). The CDR3 runs 16 residues. Trimming shortened V by 2 bases and J by 3 bases, and 18 bases separated the two germline ends.

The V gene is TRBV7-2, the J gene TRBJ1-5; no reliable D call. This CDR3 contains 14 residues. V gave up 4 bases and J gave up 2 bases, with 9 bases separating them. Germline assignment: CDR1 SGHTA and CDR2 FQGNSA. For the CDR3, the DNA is TGTGCCAGCAGCTCCCTACTTGGCAATCAGCCCCAGCATTTT. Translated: CASSSLLGNQPQHF.

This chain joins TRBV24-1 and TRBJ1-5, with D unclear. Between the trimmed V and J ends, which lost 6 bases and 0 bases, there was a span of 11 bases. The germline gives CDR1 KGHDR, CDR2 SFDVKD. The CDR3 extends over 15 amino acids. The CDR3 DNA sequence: TGTGCCACCAGTATCAAGACGGATAGCAATCAGCCCCAGCATTTT. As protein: CATSIKTDSNQPQHF.

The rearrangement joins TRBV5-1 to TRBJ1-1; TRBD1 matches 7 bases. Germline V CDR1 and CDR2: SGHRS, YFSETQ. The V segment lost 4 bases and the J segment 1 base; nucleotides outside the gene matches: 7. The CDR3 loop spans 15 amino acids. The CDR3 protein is CASSPGGYRNTEAFF. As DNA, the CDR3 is TGCGCCAGCAGCCCAGGGGGATATAGGAACACTGAAGCTTTCTTT.